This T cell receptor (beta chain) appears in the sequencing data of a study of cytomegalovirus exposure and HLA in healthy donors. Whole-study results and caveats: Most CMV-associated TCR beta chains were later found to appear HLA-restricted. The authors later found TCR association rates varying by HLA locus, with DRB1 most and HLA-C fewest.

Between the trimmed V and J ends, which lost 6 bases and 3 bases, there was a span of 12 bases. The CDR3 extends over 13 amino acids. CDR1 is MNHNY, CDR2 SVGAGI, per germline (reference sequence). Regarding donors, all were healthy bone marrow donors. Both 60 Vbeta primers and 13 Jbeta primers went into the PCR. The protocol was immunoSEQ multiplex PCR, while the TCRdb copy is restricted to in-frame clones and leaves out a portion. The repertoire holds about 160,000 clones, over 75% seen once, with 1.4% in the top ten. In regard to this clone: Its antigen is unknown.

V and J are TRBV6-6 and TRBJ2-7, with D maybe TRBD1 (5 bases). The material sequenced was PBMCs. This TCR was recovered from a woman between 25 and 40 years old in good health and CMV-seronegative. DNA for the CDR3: TGTGCCAGCAGCGGCTCTCAGGGCTACGAGCAGTACTTC. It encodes CASSGSQGYEQYF.